The entry below gives a single T cell receptor (beta chain) sequence along with its context. The sample originates from a study of human T cells and chemical hapten exposure. The overall study: From small differences in pooled library volume came most of the variation in per-sample TCR yields.

TCRdb reprocessed the RACE reads with MiXCR, giving one entry per CDR3 protein. Here the sample spans approximately 160,000 distinct CDR3 sequences, about 30% being singletons. Time point noted: patch test 3, about 24 weeks after DPC sensitization. Treatment defined: therapeutic diphenylcyclopropenone sensitization with weekly scalp DPC. The clonotype originates from a woman aged 18-30 years with alopecia areata. Some clones in this sample may be carry-over from other donors' samples. Specimen: whole blood, collected in connection with sensitization to the hapten diphenylcyclopropenone (DPC).

DNA for the CDR3: TGTGCCAGCAGCGTAGCAACGGGAGCCAGCACAGATACGCAGTATTTT. As protein: CASSVATGASTDTQYF. J is TRBJ2-3 and V is TRBV9, with D possibly TRBD2 on 6 matching bases. This CDR3 is built from 16 residues. V was pared by 0 bases and J by 0 bases, with 11 bases between. Germline CDR1 and CDR2: SGDLS and YYNGEE.